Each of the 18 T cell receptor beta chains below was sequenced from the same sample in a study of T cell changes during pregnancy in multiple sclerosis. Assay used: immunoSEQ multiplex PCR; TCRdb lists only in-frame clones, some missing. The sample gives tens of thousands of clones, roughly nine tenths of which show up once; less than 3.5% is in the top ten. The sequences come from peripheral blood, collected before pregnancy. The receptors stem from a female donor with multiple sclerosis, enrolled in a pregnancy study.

Written as DNA, the CDR3 is TGTGCCAGCAGTGATGTTCTAGCGGGAGTGACAGATACGCAGTATTTT. This translates into CASSDVLAGVTDTQYF. The rearrangement links TRBV6-1 to TRBJ2-3, with 10 bases aligning to TRBD2. This CDR3 is 16 amino acids long. The germline V gene has CDR1 MNHNS and CDR2 SASEGT. The trim removed 3 bases at V and 3 bases at J, leaving 6 bases unmatched.

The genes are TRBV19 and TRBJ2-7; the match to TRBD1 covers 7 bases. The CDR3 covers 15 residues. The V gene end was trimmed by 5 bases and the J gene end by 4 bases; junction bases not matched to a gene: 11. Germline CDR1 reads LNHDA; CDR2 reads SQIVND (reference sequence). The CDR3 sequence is CASSVEQGSPYEQYF. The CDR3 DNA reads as TGTGCCAGTAGTGTCGAACAGGGGTCCCCTTACGAGCAGTACTTC.

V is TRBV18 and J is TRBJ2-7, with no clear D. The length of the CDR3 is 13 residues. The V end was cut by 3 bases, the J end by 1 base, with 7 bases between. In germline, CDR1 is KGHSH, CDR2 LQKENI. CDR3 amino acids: CASSPARSYEQYF. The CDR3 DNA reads TGTGCCAGCTCACCGGCGCGGTCCTACGAGCAGTACTTC.

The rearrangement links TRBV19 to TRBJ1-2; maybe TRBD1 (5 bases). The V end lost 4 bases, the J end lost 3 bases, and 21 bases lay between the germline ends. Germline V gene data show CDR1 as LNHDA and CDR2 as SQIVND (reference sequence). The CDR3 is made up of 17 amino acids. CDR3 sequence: CASSTPFVWGDDYGYTF. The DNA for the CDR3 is TGTGCCAGTAGTACCCCGTTTGTGTGGGGCGATGACTATGGCTACACCTTC.

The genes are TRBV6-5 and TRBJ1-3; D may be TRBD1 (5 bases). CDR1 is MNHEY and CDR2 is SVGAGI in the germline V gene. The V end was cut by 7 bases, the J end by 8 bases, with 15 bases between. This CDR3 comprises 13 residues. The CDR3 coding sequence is TGTGCCAGCATCGGGGGGATGCGGCACACCATATATTTT. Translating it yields CASIGGMRHTIYF.

CDR3 residues: CAWSVTYRIYGYTF. CDR3 sequence (DNA): TGTGCCTGGAGTGTTACTTACAGGATCTATGGCTACACCTTC. This chain connects TRBV30 to TRBJ1-2; tentative D call: TRBD1 (5 bases). V gave up 0 bases and J gave up 4 bases, with 12 bases separating them. The CDR3 covers 14 residues. Germline V CDR1 and CDR2: GTSNPN, SVGIG (reference sequence).

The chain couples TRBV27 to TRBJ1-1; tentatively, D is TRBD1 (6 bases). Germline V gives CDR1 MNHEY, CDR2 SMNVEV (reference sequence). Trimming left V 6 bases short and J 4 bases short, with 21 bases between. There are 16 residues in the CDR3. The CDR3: CASSYNLQGNPTEAFF. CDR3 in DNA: TGTGCCAGCAGCTATAACCTACAGGGAAACCCCACTGAAGCTTTCTTT.

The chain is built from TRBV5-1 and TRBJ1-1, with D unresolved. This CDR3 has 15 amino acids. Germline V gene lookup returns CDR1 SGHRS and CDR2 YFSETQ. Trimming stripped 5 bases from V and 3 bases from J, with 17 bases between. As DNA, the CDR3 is TGCGCCAGCAGACCTACGGAACAGCCCTACACTGAAGCTTTCTTT. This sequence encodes CASRPTEQPYTEAFF.

The CDR3 coding sequence is TGTGCCAGTAGTCAACTAGCAATCGGACAGGGGGTCCAAGAGACCCAGTACTTC. Translated: CASSQLAIGQGVQETQYF. The chain uses TRBV19 and TRBJ2-5, with 10 nucleotides matching TRBD1. With V trimmed by 5 bases and J by 1 base, 13 bases remained unmatched. The germline V gene encodes CDR1 LNHDA and CDR2 SQIVND (reference sequence). CDR3 length: 18 residues.

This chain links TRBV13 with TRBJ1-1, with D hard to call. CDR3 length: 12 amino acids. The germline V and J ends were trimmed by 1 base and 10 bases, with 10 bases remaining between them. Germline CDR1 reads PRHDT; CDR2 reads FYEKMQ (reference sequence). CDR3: CASSLDGVGAFF. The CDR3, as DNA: TGTGCCAGCAGCTTAGACGGGGTAGGAGCTTTCTTT.

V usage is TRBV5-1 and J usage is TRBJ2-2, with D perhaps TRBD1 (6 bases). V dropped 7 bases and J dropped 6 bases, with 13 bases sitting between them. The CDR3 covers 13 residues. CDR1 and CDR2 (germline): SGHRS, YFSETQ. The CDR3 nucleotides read TGCGCCAGCGTCCCAGGGGCATCCGGGGAGCTGTTTTTT. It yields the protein CASVPGASGELFF.

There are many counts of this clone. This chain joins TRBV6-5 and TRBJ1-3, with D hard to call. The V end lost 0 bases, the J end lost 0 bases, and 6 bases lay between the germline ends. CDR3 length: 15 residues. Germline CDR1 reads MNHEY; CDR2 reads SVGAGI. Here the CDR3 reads CASSYSRGSGNTIYF. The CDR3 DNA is TGTGCCAGCAGTTACTCGCGGGGCTCTGGAAACACCATATATTTT.

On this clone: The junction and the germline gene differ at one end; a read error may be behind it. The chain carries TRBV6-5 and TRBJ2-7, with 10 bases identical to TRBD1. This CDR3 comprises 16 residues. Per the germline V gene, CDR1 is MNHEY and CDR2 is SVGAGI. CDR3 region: CASSHSKGQGYHEQYF. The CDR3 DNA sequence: TGTGCCAGCAGTCACTCGAAGGGACAGGGGTATCACGAGCAGTACTTC.

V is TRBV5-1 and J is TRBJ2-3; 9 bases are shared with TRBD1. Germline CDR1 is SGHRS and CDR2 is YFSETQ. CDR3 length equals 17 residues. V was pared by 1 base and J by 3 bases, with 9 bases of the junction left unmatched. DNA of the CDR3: TGCGCCAGCAGCTTGCGTTCTGTAGGACAGGGGACAGATACGCAGTATTTT. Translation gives CASSLRSVGQGTDTQYF.

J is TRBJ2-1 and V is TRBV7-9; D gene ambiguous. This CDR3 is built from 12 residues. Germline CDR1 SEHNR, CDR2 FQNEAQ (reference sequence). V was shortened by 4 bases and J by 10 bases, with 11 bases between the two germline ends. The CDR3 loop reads CASSWLKEEQFF. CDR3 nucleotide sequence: TGTGCCAGCAGCTGGTTAAAGGAGGAGCAGTTCTTC.

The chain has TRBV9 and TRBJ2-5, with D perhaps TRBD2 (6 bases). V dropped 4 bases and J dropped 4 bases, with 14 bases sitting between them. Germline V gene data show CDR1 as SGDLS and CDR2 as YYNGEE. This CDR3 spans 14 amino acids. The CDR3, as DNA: TGTGCCAGCAGCTTCGGGCTAGCGACAGAGACCCAGTACTTC. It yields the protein CASSFGLATETQYF.

The CDR3 region is CAGEDGVNTEAFF. The CDR3 nucleotides are TGTGCCGGAGAGGACGGGGTAAACACTGAAGCTTTCTTT. This rearrangement joins TRBV5-4 to TRBJ1-1; unclear D gene. V lost 10 bases and J 2 bases, leaving 15 bases between the germline ends. The CDR3 contains 13 residues. Germline V gives CDR1 SGHNT, CDR2 YYREEE (reference sequence). The complete variable domain, with remaining parts taken from reference TRBV5-4 and TRBJ1-1, reads ETGVTQSPTHLIKTRGQQVTLRCSSQSGHNTVSWYQQALGQGPQFIFQYYREEENGRGNFPPRFSGLQFPNYSSELNVNALELDDSALYLCAGEDGVNTEAFFGQGTRLTVV.

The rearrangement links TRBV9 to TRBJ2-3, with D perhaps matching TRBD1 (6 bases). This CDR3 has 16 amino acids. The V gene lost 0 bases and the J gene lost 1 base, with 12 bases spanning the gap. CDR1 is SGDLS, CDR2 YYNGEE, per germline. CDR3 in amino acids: CASSVAGRGGTDTQYF. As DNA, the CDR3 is TGTGCCAGCAGCGTAGCGGGCAGGGGAGGCACAGATACGCAGTATTTT. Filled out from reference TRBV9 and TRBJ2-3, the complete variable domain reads DSGVTQTPKHLITATGQRVTLRCSPRSGDLSVYWYQQSLDQGLQFLIQYYNGEERAKGNILERFSAQQFPDLHSELNLSSLELGDSALYFCASSVAGRGGTDTQYFGPGTRLTVL.